One T cell receptor (beta chain) is described in this entry. This sample was taken from a study of blood T cell repertoires in COVID-19. Trimming removed 5 bases at V and 7 bases at J, with 14 bases between. Germline CDR1 and CDR2: MNHEY and SMNVEV (reference sequence). The CDR3 loop spans 14 amino acids. Profiled with immunoSEQ multiplex PCR; TCRdb holds only in-frame clones, not every one. The sample lists 150,000 to 200,000 clones, approximately 81% seen once, with 18% in the top ten. This clonotype was obtained from a person aged 65-85 years with COVID-19, enrolled during active disease. Sample: peripheral blood. The chain combines TRBV27 with TRBJ1-4, with a possible D match to TRBD1 (6 bases). The CDR3 spells CASSIAGAGEKLFF. The CDR3, as DNA: TGTGCCAGCAGTATCGCAGGGGCAGGTGAAAAACTGTTTTTT.